What follows are 20 T cell receptor beta chains derived from one specimen sequenced in a study of OX40 agonist ivuxolimab in advanced cancers. Generated by immunoSEQ multiplex PCR, the TCRdb table keeps only in-frame clones and is missing some. The table includes some 40,000 clones, approximately 80% detected once. This sample comprised CD4+ or CD8+ T cells sorted from blood, obtained in a trial of the OX40 agonist ivuxolimab. Receptors originate from an adult with an advanced solid tumor such as melanoma, head and neck, liver or kidney cancer.

This sequence joins TRBV27 and TRBJ2-1; 8 nucleotides agree with TRBD2. CDR3 size: 16 residues. CDR1 is MNHEY, CDR2 SMNVEV, per germline (reference sequence). V trimming: 2 bases; J trimming: 5 bases; junction bases outside the gene matches: 8. CDR3 in amino acids: CASSLILRTSHNEQFF. CDR3 coding DNA: TGTGCCAGCAGTTTAATCCTCCGGACTAGCCACAATGAGCAGTTCTTC.

This chain's CDR3 is CASSEAKGSYEQYF. In nucleotides, the CDR3 is TGTGCCAGCAGTGAAGCTAAGGGTTCCTACGAGCAGTACTTC. The chain combines TRBV6-1 with TRBJ2-7, with D hard to call. The CDR3 extends over 14 amino acids. CDR1 and CDR2 from the germline V gene are MNHNS and SASEGT. V lost 0 bases and J 1 base, leaving 7 bases between the germline ends.

This sequence joins TRBV27 and TRBJ2-2; D perhaps matches TRBD1 (7 bases). The germline V gene has CDR1 MNHEY and CDR2 SMNVEV (reference sequence). This CDR3 is built from 15 residues. Trimming took off 8 bases at V and 6 bases at J, with 19 bases between the two ends. For the CDR3, the DNA is TGTGCCAGCGGACCCCAGTCAGGGGGGTCCGGGGAGCTGTTTTTT. It translates to CASGPQSGGSGELFF.

V and J are TRBV27 and TRBJ1-1, with a weak D call TRBD1 (5 bases). The CDR3 extends over 12 amino acids. Germline CDR1 reads MNHEY; CDR2 reads SMNVEV (reference sequence). Trimming stripped 3 bases from V and 7 bases from J, with 9 bases between. The CDR3 sequence: CASSFNGGEAFF. CDR3 sequence (DNA): TGTGCCAGCAGTTTCAACGGGGGTGAAGCTTTCTTT.

The V call is TRBV4-1, the J call TRBJ2-1; D assignment may be TRBD1 or TRBD2 (5 bases each). Deletions cut 5 bases from V and 5 bases from J, with 13 bases between. Germline V gene sequence: CDR1 MGHRA, CDR2 YSYEKL. The CDR3 is 14 amino acids. The CDR3 spells CASSSTGPHNEQFF. The CDR3 DNA follows: TGCGCCAGCAGCTCGACGGGACCCCACAATGAGCAGTTCTTC.

The V call is TRBV7-9, the J call TRBJ2-7, with 9 bases identical to TRBD2. CDR1 and CDR2 (germline): SEHNR, FQNEAQ (reference sequence). The V and J ends lost 2 bases and 3 bases, in that order; junction bases with no gene match: 8. The CDR3 covers 16 residues. As DNA, the CDR3 is TGTGCCAGCAGCTTACCCCGTAGCGGGGGCCTCTACGAGCAGTACTTC. Its translation is CASSLPRSGGLYEQYF.

This clone has just one count. This chain uses TRBV7-6 with TRBJ2-2; 9 positions match TRBD2. This CDR3 spans 17 amino acids. V lost 3 bases, J lost 1 base, and 6 bases stayed unmatched. The V gene's germline CDR1 is SGHVS and CDR2 FNYEAQ. The CDR3 sequence: CASSFIAGDQNTGELFF. CDR3 DNA sequence: TGTGCCAGCAGCTTCATAGCGGGGGACCAGAACACCGGGGAGCTGTTTTTT.

The V gene is TRBV9, the J gene TRBJ2-1, with D hard to call. The germline CDR1 and CDR2 sequences are SGDLS and YYNGEE. The germline V and J ends were trimmed by 4 bases and 9 bases, with 14 bases remaining between them. The CDR3 contains 13 residues. CDR3 in amino acids: CASSPLRSAEQFF. The CDR3 DNA sequence: TGTGCCAGCAGCCCACTTCGATCAGCTGAGCAGTTCTTC.

This rearrangement joins TRBV14 to TRBJ2-7, with 8 bases aligning to TRBD1. J was trimmed by 6 bases and V by 0 bases; bases with no gene match: 7. There are 15 residues in the CDR3. Germline CDR1 reads SGHDN; CDR2 reads FVKESK. In DNA, the CDR3 is TGTGCCAGCAGCCAAGAGGCGACAGGGGAGTTCGAGCAGTACTTC. Protein product: CASSQEATGEFEQYF.

This chain connects TRBV9 to TRBJ2-1; no definite D call. Germline V CDR1 and CDR2: SGDLS, YYNGEE. V lost 6 bases to trimming and J lost 0 bases, with 10 bases between them. This CDR3 has 14 residues. CDR3 coding DNA: TGTGCCAGCAACGGCGACCCCTCCTACAATGAGCAGTTCTTC. Amino acid sequence: CASNGDPSYNEQFF.

V and J are TRBV7-9 and TRBJ2-7, with TRBD2 matching over 8 bases. The CDR3 has 14 residues. Trimming cost V 5 bases and J 6 bases; bases outside gene matches: 9. Germline V lookup: CDR1 SEHNR, CDR2 FQNEAQ (reference sequence). The CDR3 spells CASSPGGLSREQYF. Here the CDR3 DNA reads TGTGCCAGCAGCCCGGGGGGGCTAAGTCGCGAGCAGTACTTC.

The chain couples TRBV4-3 to TRBJ2-1, with TRBD2 matching over 12 bases. Germline loops: CDR1 LGHNA, CDR2 YSLEER. This CDR3 is 15 amino acids long. The V segment lost 4 bases and the J segment 6 bases; nucleotides outside the gene matches: 4. The CDR3 coding sequence is TGCGCCAGCAGCCCGACTAGCGGGGGTACCAATGAGCAGTTCTTC. Translated, it gives CASSPTSGGTNEQFF.

The CDR3 DNA is TGCGCCAGCAGCTTGGACCCAGGGGGCACAGATACGCAGTATTTT. Its translation: CASSLDPGGTDTQYF. The chain combines TRBV5-1 with TRBJ2-3; tentatively, D is TRBD1 (6 bases). Trimming shortened V by 0 bases and J by 1 base, and 9 bases separated the two germline ends. Germline V gene lookup returns CDR1 SGHRS and CDR2 YFSETQ. CDR3 length: 15 residues.

V and J are TRBV6-5 and TRBJ1-4; TRBD1 is a possible D gene (5 bases). The CDR3 has 13 residues. Germline V gene data show CDR1 as MNHEY and CDR2 as SVGAGI. Between the trimmed V and J ends, which lost 5 bases and 6 bases, there was a span of 10 bases. CDR3 sequence (DNA): TGTGCCAGCAGTCTCAGGGAGGATGAAAAACTGTTTTTT. It is translated as CASSLREDEKLFF.

The gene calls are TRBV7-9 and TRBJ1-6; the match to TRBD1 covers 7 bases. The V gene end was trimmed by 1 base and the J gene end by 8 bases; junction bases not matched to a gene: 5. Germline V lookup: CDR1 SEHNR, CDR2 FQNEAQ (reference sequence). This CDR3 comprises 15 residues. The chain's CDR3 is CASSLGGQSHSPLHF. CDR3 sequence (DNA): TGTGCCAGCAGCTTAGGGGGACAGTCACATTCACCCCTCCACTTT.

The genes are TRBV7-9 and TRBJ2-1; perhaps TRBD2 as D (6 bases). CDR1 is SEHNR, CDR2 FQNEAQ, per germline (reference sequence). The CDR3 is 14 residues long. The ends were cut back, 3 bases at V and 3 bases at J, with 9 bases in the middle. The CDR3, as DNA: TGTGCCAGCAGCTTCGGAGGGAACTACAATGAGCAGTTCTTC. Protein product: CASSFGGNYNEQFF.

This clone is a singleton in its sample. This rearrangement joins TRBV9 to TRBJ2-6, with unresolved D. In germline, CDR1 is SGDLS, CDR2 YYNGEE. V was clipped by 5 bases and J by 3 bases, with 3 bases between them. There are 12 residues in the CDR3. CDR3 amino acids: CASSGGANVLTF. In DNA form, the CDR3 reads TGTGCCAGCAGTGGTGGGGCCAACGTCCTGACTTTC. Full variable domain (outside the CDR3, taken from reference TRBV9 and TRBJ2-6): DSGVTQTPKHLITATGQRVTLRCSPRSGDLSVYWYQQSLDQGLQFLIQYYNGEERAKGNILERFSAQQFPDLHSELNLSSLELGDSALYFCASSGGANVLTFGAGSRLTVL.

V and J are TRBV27 and TRBJ2-3; D remains unclear. The length of the CDR3 is 13 residues. CDR1 and CDR2 (germline): MNHEY, SMNVEV (reference sequence). V was shortened by 5 bases and J by 7 bases, with 13 bases between the two germline ends. CDR3 sequence reads: CASSPDLFNTQYF. CDR3 DNA sequence: TGTGCCAGCAGTCCAGATTTGTTTAATACGCAGTATTTT.

V gene TRBV5-1 combines with J gene TRBJ1-1; D remains unclear. Looked up from germline, CDR1 is SGHRS and CDR2 is YFSETQ. V was shortened by 0 bases and J by 0 bases, with 6 bases between the two germline ends. This CDR3 comprises 14 residues. The CDR3 is CASSLALMNTEAFF. CDR3 in DNA: TGCGCCAGCAGCTTGGCGTTGATGAACACTGAAGCTTTCTTT.

On this clone itself: Other DNA sequences in the sample encode the same CDR3. The gene calls are TRBV6-4 and TRBJ2-1; 12 nucleotides agree with TRBD2. CDR1 is MRHNA, CDR2 SNTAGT, per germline. V dropped 2 bases and J dropped 8; count of bases not matched to a gene: 1. CDR3 length: 14 residues. CDR3 DNA sequence: TGTGCCAGCAGTGACCTAGCGGGGGGGGATGAGCAGTTCTTC. This gives the protein CASSDLAGGDEQFF.